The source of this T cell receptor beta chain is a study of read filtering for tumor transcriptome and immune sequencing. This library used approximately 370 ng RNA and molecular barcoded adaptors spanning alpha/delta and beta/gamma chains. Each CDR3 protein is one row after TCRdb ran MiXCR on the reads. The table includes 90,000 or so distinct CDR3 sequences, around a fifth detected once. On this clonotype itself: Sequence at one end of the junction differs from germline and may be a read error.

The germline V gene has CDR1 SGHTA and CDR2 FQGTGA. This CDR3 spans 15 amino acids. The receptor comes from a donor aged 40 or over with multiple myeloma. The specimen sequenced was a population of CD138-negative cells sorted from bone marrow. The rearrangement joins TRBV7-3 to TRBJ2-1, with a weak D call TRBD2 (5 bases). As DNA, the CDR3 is TGTGCCGGCAGCCTAACTCGCGGGCCCTACAATGAGCAGTTCTTC. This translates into CAGSLTRGPYNEQFF.